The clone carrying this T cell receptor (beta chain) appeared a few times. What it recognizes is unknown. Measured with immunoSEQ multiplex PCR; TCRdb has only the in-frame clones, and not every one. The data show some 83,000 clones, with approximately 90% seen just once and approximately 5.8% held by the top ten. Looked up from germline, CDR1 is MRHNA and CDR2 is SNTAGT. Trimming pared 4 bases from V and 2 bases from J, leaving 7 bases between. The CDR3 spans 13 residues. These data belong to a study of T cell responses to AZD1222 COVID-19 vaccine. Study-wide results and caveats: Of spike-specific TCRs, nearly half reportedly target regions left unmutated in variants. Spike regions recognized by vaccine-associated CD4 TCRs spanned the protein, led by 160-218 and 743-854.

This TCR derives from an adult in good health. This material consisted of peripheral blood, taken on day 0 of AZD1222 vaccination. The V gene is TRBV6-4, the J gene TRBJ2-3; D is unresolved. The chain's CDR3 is CASSAVSTDTQYF. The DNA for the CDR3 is TGTGCCAGCAGTGCTGTCTCCACAGATACGCAGTATTTT.